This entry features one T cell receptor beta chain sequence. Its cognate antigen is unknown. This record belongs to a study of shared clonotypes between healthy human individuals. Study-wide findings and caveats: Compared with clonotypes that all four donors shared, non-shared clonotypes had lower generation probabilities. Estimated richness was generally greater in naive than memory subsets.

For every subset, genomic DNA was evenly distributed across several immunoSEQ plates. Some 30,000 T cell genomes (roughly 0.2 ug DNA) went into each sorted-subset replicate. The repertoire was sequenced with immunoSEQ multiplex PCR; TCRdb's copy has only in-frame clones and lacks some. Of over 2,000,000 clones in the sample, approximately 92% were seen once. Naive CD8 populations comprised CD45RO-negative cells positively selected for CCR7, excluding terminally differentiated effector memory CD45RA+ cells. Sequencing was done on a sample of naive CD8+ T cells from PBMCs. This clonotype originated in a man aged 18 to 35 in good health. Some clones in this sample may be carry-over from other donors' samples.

The CDR3: CASSSGTQETQYF. The CDR3 DNA is TGTGCCAGCAGCTCCGGGACCCAAGAGACCCAGTACTTC. The rearrangement uses TRBV7-9 and TRBJ2-5; D is perhaps TRBD1 or TRBD2 (5 bases each). Trimming stripped 4 bases from V and 1 base from J, with 7 bases between. This CDR3 is built from 13 residues. Germline CDR1 SEHNR, CDR2 FQNEAQ (reference sequence).